Each of the 14 T cell receptor beta chains below was sequenced from the same sample in a study of response to subunit inactivated influenza vaccine. Using its own MiXCR run on the RT-PCR reads, TCRdb lists one record per CDR3 protein. The sample includes roughly 700,000 distinct CDR3 sequences, around 14% of them seen just once. The sequencing used PBMCs from blood, collected 14 to 15 days before vaccination. The source of these receptors is a man aged 50 to 60 who received an inactivated influenza vaccine.

This clonotype was detected only a few times. This sequence joins TRBV5-1 and TRBJ2-5, with 7 bases that match TRBD2. The J segment lost 4 bases and the V segment lost 3 bases, leaving 3 bases of the junction unmatched. The CDR3 sequence is 13 residues long. CDR1 SGHRS and CDR2 YFSETQ come from the germline V gene. CDR3 sequence: CASSSTSRETQYF. The CDR3, as DNA: TGCGCCAGCAGCTCGACTAGCCGAGAGACCCAGTACTTC.

V is TRBV12-3 or TRBV12-4 and J is TRBJ2-4; possibly TRBD1 for D (5 bases). V was trimmed by 5 bases and J by 7 bases, leaving 12 bases between them. The CDR3 is made up of 13 amino acids. The CDR3 DNA follows: TGTGCCAGCAGTCTACTGGACACGAACATTCAGTACTTC. It is translated as CASSLLDTNIQYF.

This clonotype occurred a few times. The chain recombines TRBV28 with TRBJ1-5, with a possible D match to TRBD1 (5 bases). Trimming left V 1 base short and J 7 bases short, with 14 bases between. This CDR3 spans 15 amino acids. CDR1 and CDR2 (germline): MDHEN, SYDVKM. Here the CDR3 reads CASSLFGSRVQPQHF. In nucleotides, the CDR3 is TGTGCCAGCAGTTTATTCGGATCCAGGGTCCAGCCCCAGCATTTT.

J is TRBJ2-7 and V is TRBV6-6, with D possibly matching TRBD2 (5 bases). CDR1 is MNHNY and CDR2 is SVGAGI in the germline V gene (reference sequence). The CDR3 consists of 12 residues. Trimming left V 5 bases short and J 3 bases short, with 8 bases between. The CDR3 nucleotides read TGTGCCAGCAGTACCGACTACTACGAGCAGTACTTC. Its translation: CASSTDYYEQYF.

This clonotype was counted only a few times. V usage is TRBV27 and J usage is TRBJ2-2, with TRBD2 identical over 9 bases. CDR3 size: 18 residues. Germline CDR1 MNHEY, CDR2 SMNVEV (reference sequence). The ends lost 5 bases at V and 7 bases at J; junction bases unmatched: 17. The CDR3 protein is CASSPISGRSPLIGELFF. The CDR3 bases are TGTGCCAGCAGTCCCATTAGCGGGAGATCCCCACTGATCGGGGAGCTGTTTTTT.

This sequence joins TRBV30 and TRBJ2-5; 8 bases line up with TRBD1. The CDR3 is 14 amino acids. The trim removed 7 bases at V and 5 bases at J, leaving 12 bases unmatched. Looked up from germline, CDR1 is GTSNPN and CDR2 is SVGIG (reference sequence). CDR3 sequence reads: CALDRAGIFETQYF. In nucleotides, the CDR3 is TGTGCCTTGGACAGGGCGGGGATTTTTGAGACCCAGTACTTC.

This clonotype has only a few counts. The rearrangement uses TRBV20-1 and TRBJ2-1, with D tentatively TRBD2 (6 bases). V lost 2 bases to trimming and J lost 2 bases, with 7 bases between them. Germline V gene sequence: CDR1 DFQATT, CDR2 SNEGSKA (reference sequence). The CDR3 is 13 residues long. CDR3 DNA sequence: TGCAGTGCTAGACGCGGGGCCTACAATGAGCAGTTCTTC. This sequence encodes CSARRGAYNEQFF.

In its sample, this clonotype was seen many times. V is TRBV7-9 and J is TRBJ1-1; D may be TRBD1 (5 bases). V lost 5 bases to trimming and J lost 8 bases, with 12 bases between them. The germline CDR1 and CDR2 sequences are SEHNR and FQNEAQ (reference sequence). The CDR3 length is 12 residues. CDR3 sequence reads: CASSATGHEAFF. The CDR3 nucleotides read TGTGCCAGCAGCGCAACAGGCCACGAAGCTTTCTTT.

This clonotype was seen a handful of times. The gene calls are TRBV2 and TRBJ2-7; TRBD2 aligns across 11 bases. The J segment lost 1 base and the V segment lost 6 bases, leaving 11 bases of the junction unmatched. Germline assignment: CDR1 SNHLY and CDR2 FYNNEI. The CDR3 is 17 residues long. CDR3: CASSSGTSGVNSYEQYF. The CDR3 DNA reads as TGTGCCAGCAGCTCCGGGACTAGCGGCGTGAATTCCTACGAGCAGTACTTC. Supplemented by reference TRBV2 and TRBJ2-7, the full variable domain reads EPEVTQTPSHQVTQMGQEVILRCVPISNHLYFYWYRQILGQKVEFLVSFYNNEISEKSEIFDDQFSVERPDGSNFTLKIRSTKLEDSAMYFCASSSGTSGVNSYEQYFGPGTRLTVT.

The CDR3 loop reads CATSRGEVEQFF. CDR3 DNA sequence: TGTGCCACCAGCAGAGGCGAGGTTGAGCAGTTCTTC. The rearrangement joins TRBV15 to TRBJ2-1; no definite D call. Germline V gene sequence: CDR1 LNHNV, CDR2 YYDKDF (reference sequence). The CDR3 covers 12 residues. The V end was cut by 1 base, the J end by 9 bases, with 7 bases between.

The CDR3 coding sequence is TGTGCCATCAGACCGGACAGGGGCACCTACAATGAGCAGTTCTTC. Protein: CAIRPDRGTYNEQFF. V is TRBV10-3 and J is TRBJ2-1; 9 bases line up with TRBD1. The germline V gene encodes CDR1 ENHRY and CDR2 SYGVKD. With V trimmed by 6 bases and J by 2 bases, 5 bases remained unmatched. The CDR3 contains 15 residues.

This clonotype appeared a few times. This chain uses TRBV28 with TRBJ2-1, with TRBD2 as a possible D gene (6 bases). Germline V gene data show CDR1 as MDHEN and CDR2 as SYDVKM. This CDR3 has 14 residues. Deletions cut 3 bases from V and 10 bases from J, with 16 bases between. DNA for the CDR3: TGTGCCAGCAGTTTTTTGACCCTAGGGAGGGAGCAGTTCTTC. Its protein product is CASSFLTLGREQFF.

This clonotype has more than one count but fewer than ten. V gene TRBV7-2 combines with J gene TRBJ1-2, with 8 bases fitting TRBD1. The CDR3 is 13 residues long. Germline V gives CDR1 SGHTA, CDR2 FQGNSA. After removal of 5 bases from V and 7 bases from J, the junction contained 6 bases not matched to a gene. DNA of the CDR3: TGTGCCAGCAGCCAAGACAGGGGTACTGGCTACACCTTC. Protein product: CASSQDRGTGYTF.

The rearrangement links TRBV20-1 to TRBJ2-7; 9 bases fit TRBD1. CDR3 length: 13 amino acids. Germline CDR1 reads DFQATT; CDR2 reads SNEGSKA (reference sequence). The junction had 7 bases not matched to a gene; V was cut back by 5 bases and J by 5 bases. CDR3 DNA sequence: TGCAGTGCTCCCCGGGACAGGGTCCACGAGCAGTACTTC. This gives the protein CSAPRDRVHEQYF.